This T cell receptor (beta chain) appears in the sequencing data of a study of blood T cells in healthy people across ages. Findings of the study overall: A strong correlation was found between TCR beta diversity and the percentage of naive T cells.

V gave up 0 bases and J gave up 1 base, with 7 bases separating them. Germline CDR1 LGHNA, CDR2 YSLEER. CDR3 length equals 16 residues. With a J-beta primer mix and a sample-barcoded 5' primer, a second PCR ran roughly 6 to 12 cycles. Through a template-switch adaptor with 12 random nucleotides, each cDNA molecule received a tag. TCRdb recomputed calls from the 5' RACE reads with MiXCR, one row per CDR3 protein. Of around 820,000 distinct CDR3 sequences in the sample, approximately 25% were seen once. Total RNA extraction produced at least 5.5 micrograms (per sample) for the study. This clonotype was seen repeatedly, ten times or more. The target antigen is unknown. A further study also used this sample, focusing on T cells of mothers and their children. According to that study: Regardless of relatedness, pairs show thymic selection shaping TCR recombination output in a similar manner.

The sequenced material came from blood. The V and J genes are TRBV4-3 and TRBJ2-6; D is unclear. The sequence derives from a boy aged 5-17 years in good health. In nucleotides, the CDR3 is TGCGCCAGCAGCCAAGATTACGGGTCTGGGGCCAACGTCCTGACTTTC. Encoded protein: CASSQDYGSGANVLTF.